This TCR beta chain was captured in a study of blood T cell repertoires in COVID-19. How the authors handled the data: From reference gene primer amplification, estimates of nucleated cell counts were derived. TCRdb's table, derived via immunoSEQ multiplex PCR, lists solely in-frame clones and lacks some. That table supplies the V and J calls and clone size; D and trimming were determined from the DNA. The sample yields about 51,000 clones, around 84% seen once. This TCR was recovered from a man aged 80 or over with active COVID-19. The source material was peripheral blood.

CDR3 in DNA: TGTGCCAGCTCACCCTCCTCGGGAAACAATGAGCAGTTCTTC. Protein: CASSPSSGNNEQFF. The chain recombines TRBV18 with TRBJ2-1; D perhaps matches TRBD2 (5 bases). V lost 3 bases, J lost 5 bases, and 11 bases lay in between. This CDR3 spans 14 amino acids. Germline V gene data show CDR1 as KGHSH and CDR2 as LQKENI.